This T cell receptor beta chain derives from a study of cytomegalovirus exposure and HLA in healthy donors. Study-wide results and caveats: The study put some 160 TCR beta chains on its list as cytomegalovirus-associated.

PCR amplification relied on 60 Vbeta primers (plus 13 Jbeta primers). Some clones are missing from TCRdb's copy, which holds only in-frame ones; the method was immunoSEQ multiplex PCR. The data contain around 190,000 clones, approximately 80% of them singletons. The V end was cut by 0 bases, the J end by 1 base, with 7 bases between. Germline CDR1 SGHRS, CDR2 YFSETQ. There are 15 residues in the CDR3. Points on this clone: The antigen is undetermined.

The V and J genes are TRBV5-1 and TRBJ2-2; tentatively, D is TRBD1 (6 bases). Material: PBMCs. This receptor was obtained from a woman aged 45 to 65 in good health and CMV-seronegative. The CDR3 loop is CASSLARGNTGELFF. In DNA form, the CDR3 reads TGCGCCAGCAGCTTGGCCAGGGGGAACACCGGGGAGCTGTTTTTT.